One sample yielded the 10 T cell receptor beta chains listed below, sequenced in a study of CD8+ T cells in alopecia areata (dated by TCRdb to between 2018 and 2020). Library preparation was by the immunoSEQ multiplex PCR assay. For TCR sequencing, RNA was extracted from every sample and reverse transcribed into cDNA to serve as template. Imported from immuneACCESS, the table was reduced by TCRdb to in-frame sequences with V and J called. These copies leave out some clones; in studies compared against another copy, an unresolved V gene accounts for under half, and the cause of the remainder is not known. For this sample the table gives a few hundred thousand clones, of which over 40% were detected only once. The ten top clones hold roughly 2.6% of the sample. The label giving this sample's treatment or condition can be read as: oral pan-JAK inhibitor, 5-10 mg twice daily. The material sequenced was CD4+ T cells sorted from blood, taken at roughly week 38, from a patient treated with tofacitinib. These TCRs come from a human donor with alopecia areata.

The CDR3 reads CASSQNRAETQYF. CDR3 DNA sequence: TGTGCCAGCAGTCAAAACAGGGCCGAGACCCAGTACTTC. V is TRBV6-6 and J is TRBJ2-5; perhaps TRBD1 as D (6 bases). This CDR3 is 13 amino acids long. CDR1 MNHNY and CDR2 SVGAGI come from the germline V gene (reference sequence). V was trimmed by 5 bases and J by 5 bases, leaving 12 bases between them.

This clone has more than one count but fewer than ten. The chain joins TRBV6-1 to TRBJ2-4; D gene ambiguous. Germline CDR1 MNHNS, CDR2 SASEGT. The ends were cut back, 2 bases at V and 0 bases at J, with 11 bases in the middle. The CDR3 loop spans 16 amino acids. CDR3 DNA sequence: TGTGCCAGCAGTGAAAGTACGCTTATAGCCAAAAACATTCAGTACTTC. Amino acid sequence: CASSESTLIAKNIQYF.

This clone was observed a handful of times. This chain uses TRBV30 with TRBJ2-1, with 10 bases identical to TRBD2. Germline V CDR1 and CDR2: GTSNPN, SVGIG (reference sequence). The J segment lost 7 bases and the V segment lost 0 bases, leaving 24 bases of the junction unmatched. CDR3 length: 21 residues. The CDR3 sequence: CAWSVRRGGAGGKVWRNEQFF. CDR3 nucleotides: TGTGCCTGGAGTGTACGTCGAGGAGGAGCGGGAGGGAAGGTGTGGAGGAATGAGCAGTTCTTC.

This sequence joins TRBV30 and TRBJ1-3, with 7 nucleotides matching TRBD1. This CDR3 is built from 13 residues. Trimming cost V 5 bases and J 7 bases; bases outside gene matches: 8. Germline CDR1 and CDR2: GTSNPN and SVGIG (reference sequence). The CDR3 bases are TGTGCCTGGGATAGGGACAGCCGGAACACCATATATTTT. Its translation: CAWDRDSRNTIYF. The whole variable domain, remainder taken from reference TRBV30 and TRBJ1-3, is SQTIHQWPATLVQPVGSPLSLECTVEGTSNPNLYWYRQAAGRGLQLLFYSVGIGQISSEVPQNLSASRPQDRQFILSSKKLLLSDSGFYLCAWDRDSRNTIYFGEGSWLTVV.

This clone was seen only once. V and J are TRBV5-1 and TRBJ1-4; no definite D call. V lost 0 bases and J lost 5, with 11 bases in between. The CDR3 covers 15 residues. The germline gives CDR1 SGHRS, CDR2 YFSETQ. This CDR3 reads CASSLGPAQNEKLFF. Written as DNA, the CDR3 is TGCGCCAGCAGCTTGGGTCCAGCCCAAAATGAAAAACTGTTTTTT.

This clone was detected a few times. The chain combines TRBV30 with TRBJ2-5; 12 positions match TRBD2. This CDR3 is built from 17 residues. Germline CDR1 is GTSNPN and CDR2 is SVGIG (reference sequence). J gave up 1 base and V 1 base, and 7 bases lay outside the gene matches. The CDR3 DNA sequence: TGTGCCTGGAGTGGGGGAAAGGGACTAGCGGGCCAAGAGACCCAGTACTTC. Protein: CAWSGGKGLAGQETQYF.

J is TRBJ2-1 and V is TRBV27; 9 bases align to TRBD2. Germline CDR1 reads MNHEY; CDR2 reads SMNVEV (reference sequence). V gave up 2 bases and J gave up 0 bases; unmatched junction bases: 5. The CDR3 runs to 17 residues. The CDR3 sequence: CASSLTSGLSSYNEQFF. The DNA for the CDR3 is TGTGCCAGCAGTTTAACTAGCGGGCTGAGCTCCTACAATGAGCAGTTCTTC.

This clone showed up just a few times. V gene TRBV7-9 combines with J gene TRBJ2-3; D is undetermined. The CDR3 length is 11 residues. CDR1 is SEHNR and CDR2 is FQNEAQ in the germline V gene (reference sequence). V lost 1 base and J lost 5, with 1 base in between. The CDR3 spells CASSLEDTQYF. CDR3 in DNA: TGTGCCAGCAGCTTAGAAGATACGCAGTATTTT.

This clone was picked up a small number of times. The chain uses TRBV19 and TRBJ1-1; D remains unclear. Trimming stripped 10 bases from V and 0 bases from J, with 18 bases between. Germline CDR1 LNHDA, CDR2 SQIVND (reference sequence). The CDR3 consists of 15 residues. CDR3 loop: CATKGQANMNTEAFF. The CDR3 DNA reads as TGTGCCACTAAAGGGCAGGCGAACATGAACACTGAAGCTTTCTTT. The variable domain in full, completed from reference TRBV19 and TRBJ1-1, reads DGGITQSPKYLFRKEGQNVTLSCEQNLNHDAMYWYRQDPGQGLRLIYYSQIVNDFQKGDIAEGYSVSREKKESFPLTVTSAQKNPTAFYLCATKGQANMNTEAFFGQGTRLTVV.

This clone appeared a few times. The genes are TRBV7-3 and TRBJ2-3; D uncertain. The CDR3 is 13 residues long. Trimming took off 1 base at V and 5 bases at J, with 7 bases between the two ends. Germline V gene lookup returns CDR1 SGHTA and CDR2 FQGTGA. The CDR3 DNA follows: TGTGCCAGCAGCTTAAACCGGCGAGATACGCAGTATTTT. It translates to CASSLNRRDTQYF.